Below, 15 T cell receptor beta chains from the same sample are listed, as sequenced in a study of cytomegalovirus exposure and HLA in healthy donors. It was with 60 Vbeta and 13 Jbeta primers that the PCR ran. Only in-frame clones appear in the TCRdb table, and some are missing; sequencing was by immunoSEQ multiplex PCR. The profile shows about 160,000 clones, approximately 80% of them singletons. The material sequenced was PBMCs. These TCRs come from a boy younger than 10 in good health and CMV-seronegative.

Written as DNA, the CDR3 is TGTGCCAGCAGCTTAGCCCCGACAGGCGATTCCTACGAGCAGTACTTC. Translation: CASSLAPTGDSYEQYF. The genes are TRBV7-6 and TRBJ2-7; a weak D match, TRBD1 (6 bases). Germline values: CDR1 SGHVS, CDR2 FNYEAQ. V was clipped by 0 bases and J by 1 base, with 13 bases between them. The CDR3 is made up of 16 amino acids.

The chain carries TRBV5-5 and TRBJ1-1; D unresolved. From germline, CDR1 is SGHKS and CDR2 YYEKEE (reference sequence). The CDR3 is made up of 12 amino acids. V was shortened by 0 bases and J by 11 bases, with 11 bases between the two germline ends. DNA for the CDR3: TGTGCCAGCAGCTTGGCCTTGGAGAGGGCTTTCTTT. It specifies CASSLALERAFF.

Notes on this clone: The identical CDR3 is also encoded by other nucleotide sequences in the sample. The chain couples TRBV28 to TRBJ1-2, with TRBD1 as a possible D gene (5 bases). V lost 6 bases to trimming and J lost 7 bases, with 9 bases between them. The CDR3 has 11 amino acids. Germline CDR1 is MDHEN and CDR2 is SYDVKM. CDR3 in DNA: TGTGCCAGCAGCTTAGGGGCTGGCTACACCTTC. Its protein is CASSLGAGYTF.

There are a few counts of this clone. V and J are TRBV15 and TRBJ2-7; 7 nucleotides agree with TRBD2. The germline V gene has CDR1 LNHNV and CDR2 YYDKDF (reference sequence). Unmatched junction bases numbered 4, after V lost 0 bases and J lost 5 bases. The CDR3 consists of 14 residues. Written as DNA, the CDR3 is TGTGCCACCAGCAGAGAAACCCGGGGGGACGAGCAGTACTTC. Protein: CATSRETRGDEQYF.

The count of this clone is one. The V and J genes are TRBV5-1 and TRBJ2-7, with 9 bases matching TRBD2. CDR3 size: 15 residues. CDR1 is SGHRS, CDR2 YFSETQ, per germline. Unmatched junction bases numbered 2, after V lost 0 bases and J lost 1 base. CDR3 nucleotide sequence: TGCGCCAGCAGCTTGGGTAGCGGGGGATCCTACGAGCAGTACGTC. Protein sequence: CASSLGSGGSYEQYV.

The chain carries TRBV7-2 and TRBJ2-7, with 8 bases lining up with TRBD1. Trimming removed 1 base from V and 2 bases from J; junction bases left unmatched: 4. The CDR3 is made up of 15 amino acids. Germline loops: CDR1 SGHTA, CDR2 FQGNSA. DNA of the CDR3: TGTGCCAGCAGCTTAGTGGGACAGGCAACCTACGAGCAGTACTTC. This translates into CASSLVGQATYEQYF.

The chain links TRBV19 to TRBJ2-3; TRBD2 might be the D (6 bases). CDR3 size: 13 residues. CDR1 and CDR2 (germline): LNHDA, SQIVND (reference sequence). Deletions cut 5 bases from V and 4 bases from J, with 10 bases between. CDR3: CASSWRGSDTQYF. As DNA, the CDR3 is TGTGCCAGTAGTTGGAGGGGATCAGATACGCAGTATTTT.

The rearrangement links TRBV6-5 to TRBJ1-1; no reliable D call. Germline CDR1 is MNHEY and CDR2 is SVGAGI. V lost 0 bases, J lost 2 bases, and 10 bases lay in between. The CDR3 runs 15 residues. The CDR3 here is CASSYSSLRNTEAFF. The CDR3 DNA is TGTGCCAGCAGTTACTCGAGTCTGAGAAACACTGAAGCTTTCTTT.

V is TRBV27 and J is TRBJ1-1; 9 bases match TRBD1. Germline V CDR1 and CDR2: MNHEY, SMNVEV (reference sequence). The CDR3 is 13 residues long. V trimming: 7 bases; J trimming: 4 bases; junction bases outside the gene matches: 4. The CDR3 loop reads CASTDRGVTEAFF. CDR3 coding DNA: TGTGCCAGCACCGACAGGGGGGTCACTGAAGCTTTCTTT.

V is TRBV29-1 and J is TRBJ2-3; 10 nucleotides match TRBD2. Germline lookup yields CDR1 SQVTM and CDR2 ANQGSEA. V gave up 3 bases and J gave up 0 bases; unmatched junction bases: 6. The CDR3 spans 16 residues. The CDR3 DNA follows: TGCAGCGTTGAGCGGACTAGCGGAACTAGCACAGATACGCAGTATTTT. This translates into CSVERTSGTSTDTQYF.

The V and J genes are TRBV7-2 and TRBJ2-7; D might be TRBD1 (5 bases). V lost 4 bases, J lost 6 bases, and 13 bases lay in between. Looked up from germline, CDR1 is SGHTA and CDR2 is FQGNSA. This CDR3 spans 13 amino acids. The CDR3 sequence is CASSSRVNSEQYV. The DNA of the CDR3 is TGTGCCAGCAGCTCCAGGGTAAACTCCGAGCAGTACGTC.

This clone was seen only a few times. The CDR3 sequence: CASSQRRLAGHETQYF. CDR3 bases: TGTGCCAGCAGCCAAAGACGACTAGCGGGACATGAGACCCAGTACTTC. The chain employs TRBV13 and TRBJ2-5; 11 positions agree with TRBD2. CDR1 is PRHDT, CDR2 FYEKMQ, per germline (reference sequence). J lost 5 bases, V lost 5 bases, and 10 bases had no gene match. The CDR3 sequence is 16 residues long.

The rearrangement links TRBV5-6 to TRBJ1-3; 7 bases line up with TRBD1. The CDR3 runs 16 residues. J lost 0 bases, V lost 0 bases, and 3 bases had no gene match. Germline V gene data show CDR1 as SGHDT and CDR2 as YYEEEE. The CDR3 region is CASSLETGDSGNTIYF. In nucleotides, the CDR3 is TGTGCCAGCAGCTTGGAAACAGGGGACTCTGGAAACACCATATATTTT.

This clone appeared a single time. The rearrangement uses TRBV6-1 and TRBJ1-5; the D is unclear. The germline V gene has CDR1 MNHNS and CDR2 SASEGT. V gave up 4 bases and J gave up 5 bases, with 9 bases separating them. The CDR3 has 13 amino acids. CDR3 nucleotides: TGTGCCAGCAGTGCTAGTTTCTATCAGCCCCAGCATTTT. Its translation is CASSASFYQPQHF.

The chain combines TRBV29-1 with TRBJ2-1, with 9 bases that match TRBD1. V was clipped by 6 bases and J by 4 bases; unmatched bases: 7. Germline assignment: CDR1 SQVTM and CDR2 ANQGSEA. The CDR3 loop spans 14 amino acids. The CDR3 spells CSVPTGQGYNEQFF. The CDR3 bases are TGCAGCGTCCCCACGGGACAGGGTTACAATGAGCAGTTCTTC.